The source of this TCR beta chain is a study of blood T cells in healthy people across ages. As to this clonotype: As yet, its antigen is unknown.

Sample-barcoded 5' priming and a J-beta primer mix drove a second PCR of about 7 to 12 cycles. TCRdb reanalysed the 5' RACE reads using MiXCR and keeps one entry per CDR3 protein. Counted here are around 1,100,000 distinct CDR3 sequences, under 40% occurring once; the ten biggest clones make up 13%. The germline V gene has CDR1 MGHRA and CDR2 YSYEKL. V was pared by 1 base and J by 5 bases, with 12 bases between. The CDR3 consists of 15 residues. Overall study results and limits: A greater number of naive CD4+ cells and higher diversity distinguished long-lived donors from aged donors.

Sequenced sample: blood. This chain links TRBV4-1 with TRBJ2-1; no firm D call. The clonotype originates from a man aged 18 to 35 in good health. The CDR3, as DNA: TGCGCCAGCAGCCAAGTTCCCCTTAACAACAATGAGCAGTTCTTC. Translated, it gives CASSQVPLNNNEQFF.